This T cell receptor beta chain comes out of a study of T cell repertoires in cytomegalovirus infection. Study as a whole: Based on public TCR beta signatures, there were indications of CMV infection and of a matching HLA type. Study-wide results and limits: Carriers of CMV plus the relevant HLA were identified by cumulative public TCR beta family frequency.

The CDR3 extends over 14 amino acids. V shed 5 bases and J shed 2 bases, with 12 bases lying between them. CDR1 is MNHNY, CDR2 SVGAGI, per germline (reference sequence). Note on this clonotype: Its antigen is unknown.

TCRdb re-derived calls from the reads in MiXCR, one entry per CDR3 protein. The sample comprises tens of thousands of distinct CDR3 sequences, over 15% of which are singletons, and about a quarter rests with the top ten. The chain combines TRBV6-6 with TRBJ2-5; D is ambiguous. The sequence came from a human donor in good health (CMV status not recorded). Some clones in this sample may be carry-over from other donors' samples. The sample here was CD8+ T cells from cultured PBMCs, taken from culture after CMV antigen stimulation. The CDR3 DNA sequence: TGTGCCAGCAGTGAGATCCAGATACAAGAGACCCAGTACTTC. Its translation is CASSEIQIQETQYF.